The 25 T cell receptor beta chains given below trace back to one sample, sequenced in a study of blood T cell repertoires in COVID-19. Only in-frame clones appear in the TCRdb table, and some are missing; sequencing was by immunoSEQ multiplex PCR. Seen here are some 130,000 clones, about 88% observed once, and the top ten hold 2.3%. The sequenced sample was PBMCs or T cells enriched from blood (not recorded which). The receptors shown here come from a woman between 50 and 59 years old who had recovered from COVID-19.

The rearrangement links TRBV5-1 to TRBJ1-1; TRBD1 matches at 7 bases. With 1 base clipped from V and 0 bases from J, the junction kept 12 bases outside the gene matches. The CDR3 runs 18 residues. Per germline, CDR1 SGHRS and CDR2 YFSETQ. CDR3 DNA: TGCGCCAGCAGCTTGATATCGGCAGGGGGAATATTGAACACTGAAGCTTTCTTT. Translating gives CASSLISAGGILNTEAFF. The full variable domain, in which reference TRBV5-1 and TRBJ1-1 provide the parts outside the CDR3, is KAGVTQTPRYLIKTRGQQVTLSCSPISGHRSVSWYQQTPGQGLQFLFEYFSETQRNKGNFPGRFSGRQFSNSRSEMNVSTLELGDSALYLCASSLISAGGILNTEAFFGQGTRLTVV.

This rearrangement joins TRBV2 to TRBJ1-2; D unclear. The V and J ends lost 6 bases and 4 bases respectively, with 9 bases between them. The CDR3 runs 12 residues. CDR1 is SNHLY and CDR2 is FYNNEI in the germline V gene. The CDR3 region has the DNA TGTGCCAGCAGCACAGCAATCTATGGCTACACCTTC. It encodes CASSTAIYGYTF.

V usage is TRBV3-1 (or the pseudogene TRBV3-2) and J usage is TRBJ2-1; D perhaps matches TRBD2 (6 bases). CDR1 is LGHDT, CDR2 YNNKEL, per germline (reference sequence). This CDR3 comprises 18 residues. Trimming stripped 4 bases from V and 2 bases from J, with 21 bases between. CDR3 coding DNA: TGTGCCAGCAGCCGATCACCGGGACTTTTAGCTGCCTACAATGAGCAGTTCTTC. Amino acids: CASSRSPGLLAAYNEQFF.

The chain combines TRBV5-1 with TRBJ1-3, with 8 positions matching TRBD1. Unmatched junction bases numbered 3, after V lost 0 bases and J lost 1 base. Germline CDR1 and CDR2: SGHRS and YFSETQ. This CDR3 has 16 amino acids. The CDR3: CASSLEQGDSGNTIYF. The DNA of the CDR3 is TGCGCCAGCAGCTTGGAACAGGGGGATTCTGGAAACACCATATATTTT.

The V call is TRBV2, the J call TRBJ1-4, with TRBD1 as a possible D gene (5 bases). The length of the CDR3 is 14 residues. Germline values: CDR1 SNHLY, CDR2 FYNNEI. Deletions cut 3 bases from V and 6 bases from J, with 11 bases between. The CDR3 loop reads CASSETREDEKLFF. CDR3 nucleotides: TGTGCCAGCAGTGAGACCAGGGAAGATGAAAAACTGTTTTTT.

The chain uses TRBV14 and TRBJ2-3; 9 nucleotides match TRBD1. The ends lost 6 bases at V and 6 bases at J; junction bases unmatched: 7. Looked up from germline, CDR1 is SGHDN and CDR2 is FVKESK. The CDR3 totals 14 residues. The CDR3, as DNA: TGTGCCAGCAGTTTTACAGGGGGCTTGGATACGCAGTATTTT. This codes for CASSFTGGLDTQYF. The whole variable domain, filled in from reference TRBV14 and TRBJ2-3, reads EAGVTQFPSHSVIEKGQTVTLRCDPISGHDNLYWYRRVMGKEIKFLLHFVKESKQDESGMPNNRFLAERTGGTYSTLKVQPAELEDSGVYFCASSFTGGLDTQYFGPGTRLTVL.

The genes are TRBV3-1 (or the pseudogene TRBV3-2) and TRBJ1-1; 8 nucleotides line up with TRBD1. The CDR3 extends over 13 amino acids. After removal of 5 bases from V and 3 bases from J, the junction contained 2 bases not matched to a gene. The germline gives CDR1 LGHDT, CDR2 YNNKEL (reference sequence). The CDR3, as DNA: TGTGCCAGCAGCATACAGGGGGACACTGAAGCTTTCTTT. Residues: CASSIQGDTEAFF.

In this sample, this clone turned up a few times. This chain uses TRBV7-3 with TRBJ1-1; D gene unclear. Germline-derived CDR1 and CDR2 are SGHTA and FQGTGA. CDR3 length: 13 residues. V lost 5 bases, J lost 1 base, and 8 bases lay in between. The DNA for the CDR3 is TGTGCCAGCAGCCGACTGGAGAACACTGAAGCTTTCTTT. This codes for CASSRLENTEAFF.

The chain is built from TRBV11-3 and TRBJ2-1; 7 nucleotides match TRBD2. The CDR3 sequence is 15 residues long. The V and J ends lost 1 base and 4 bases, in that order; junction bases with no gene match: 4. Germline V CDR1 and CDR2: SGHNT, YENEEA. The CDR3 here is CASSLVLAVYNEQFF. CDR3 DNA: TGTGCCAGCAGCTTAGTTCTAGCGGTGTACAATGAGCAGTTCTTC.

The chain joins TRBV7-8 to TRBJ2-5; TRBD1 matches 10 bases. CDR3 length equals 19 residues. The V segment lost 5 bases and the J segment 3 bases; nucleotides outside the gene matches: 18. In germline, CDR1 is SGHVS, CDR2 FQNEAQ. The CDR3 region is CASSPRTGGVAQAKETQYF. In DNA, the CDR3 is TGTGCCAGCAGCCCCCGGACAGGGGGGGTGGCACAGGCGAAAGAGACCCAGTACTTC.

The chain couples TRBV7-2 to TRBJ2-7; possible D gene TRBD1, 6 bases. Germline-derived CDR1 and CDR2 are SGHTA and FQGNSA. CDR3 size: 15 residues. Trimming took off 0 bases at V and 3 bases at J, with 12 bases between the two ends. CDR3 residues: CASSLAGGQFYEQYF. CDR3 DNA sequence: TGTGCCAGCAGCTTAGCTGGGGGACAATTCTACGAGCAGTACTTC.

This clone was seen a few times. This rearrangement joins TRBV4-1 to TRBJ1-1; possible D gene TRBD1, 5 bases. V lost 1 base, J lost 0 bases, and 12 bases lay in between. This CDR3 spans 16 amino acids. Germline loops: CDR1 MGHRA, CDR2 YSYEKL. The CDR3 reads CASSQAPSDMNTEAFF. The CDR3 nucleotides read TGCGCCAGCAGCCAAGCTCCATCGGACATGAACACTGAAGCTTTCTTT.

The chain couples TRBV5-8 to TRBJ2-7; D might be TRBD1 (6 bases). V lost 2 bases to trimming and J lost 3 bases, with 6 bases between them. Per the germline V gene, CDR1 is SGHTS and CDR2 is YDEGEE. The CDR3 totals 12 residues. The CDR3 coding sequence is TGTGCCAGCAGCTTACAGGGCTACGAGCAGTACTTC. Translating gives CASSLQGYEQYF.

The chain employs TRBV10-3 and TRBJ1-2, with TRBD1 as a possible D gene (6 bases). Trimming shortened V by 8 bases and J by 1 base, and 11 bases separated the two germline ends. Per germline, CDR1 ENHRY and CDR2 SYGVKD. The CDR3 loop spans 13 amino acids. The CDR3 is CAIGSGDNYGYTF. CDR3 sequence (DNA): TGTGCCATCGGATCAGGGGATAACTATGGCTACACCTTC.

V and J are TRBV9 and TRBJ2-3; 12 bases align to TRBD2. Trimming at V came to 4 bases and at J to 5 bases, leaving 8 bases not matched to a gene. The germline CDR1 and CDR2 sequences are SGDLS and YYNGEE. The CDR3 is made up of 16 amino acids. CDR3 nucleotides: TGTGCCAGCAGCCCCCTAGCGGGGGGGCCGGTAGATACGCAGTATTTT. Protein: CASSPLAGGPVDTQYF.

This clone occurred a few times. The rearrangement links TRBV7-2 to TRBJ2-3, with 10 bases identical to TRBD1. J gave up 4 bases and V 5 bases, and 9 bases lay outside the gene matches. This CDR3 spans 16 amino acids. The germline gives CDR1 SGHTA, CDR2 FQGNSA. The CDR3 reads CASSPRQGAQSDTQYF. For the CDR3, the DNA is TGTGCCAGCAGCCCACGACAGGGGGCGCAATCAGATACGCAGTATTTT.

In this sample, this clone turned up once. This chain connects TRBV27 to TRBJ1-2; the D is unclear. Germline CDR1 and CDR2: MNHEY and SMNVEV (reference sequence). The CDR3 has 13 residues. V lost 2 bases to trimming and J lost 7 bases, with 11 bases between them. The CDR3, as DNA: TGTGCCAGCAGTTTACAACACCGGAGTGGCTACACCTTC. Protein sequence: CASSLQHRSGYTF.

This sequence joins TRBV20-1 and TRBJ2-7; 8 bases fit TRBD2. CDR1 and CDR2 from the germline V gene are DFQATT and SNEGSKA (reference sequence). The ends lost 3 bases at V and 3 bases at J; junction bases unmatched: 7. The CDR3 runs to 14 residues. The CDR3 protein is CSASRLAGLYEQYF. CDR3 nucleotide sequence: TGCAGTGCTAGTCGGTTAGCGGGGCTCTACGAGCAGTACTTC.

CDR3 amino acids: CASSAGSENRDEAFF. CDR3 nucleotides: TGTGCCAGCAGCGCCGGCAGTGAAAACAGGGATGAAGCTTTCTTT. The V call is TRBV9, the J call TRBJ1-1; D may be TRBD1 (6 bases). This CDR3 is built from 15 residues. V lost 3 bases to trimming and J lost 7 bases, with 19 bases between them. The germline V gene has CDR1 SGDLS and CDR2 YYNGEE.

The V gene is TRBV19, the J gene TRBJ2-1; D might be TRBD1 (5 bases). V lost 3 bases and J lost 8, with 14 bases in between. The CDR3 totals 14 residues. Germline V lookup: CDR1 LNHDA, CDR2 SQIVND (reference sequence). Here the CDR3 reads CASSMGSGYDEQFF. The CDR3 region has the DNA TGTGCCAGTAGTATGGGGTCAGGGTACGATGAGCAGTTCTTC.

The chain carries TRBV7-9 and TRBJ1-1; 10 nucleotides agree with TRBD1. The germline V gene has CDR1 SEHNR and CDR2 FQNEAQ (reference sequence). The CDR3 runs 15 residues. Germline trimming cut 2 bases from V and 3 bases from J; bases unmatched to any gene: 3. CDR3 bases: TGTGCCAGCAGCTTATCGGGACAGGGGCACACTGAAGCTTTCTTT. Encoded protein: CASSLSGQGHTEAFF. Drawing the rest from reference TRBV7-9 and TRBJ1-1, the complete variable domain is DTGVSQNPRHKITKRGQNVTFRCDPISEHNRLYWYRQTLGQGPEFLTYFQNEAQLEKSRLLSDRFSAERPKGSFSTLEIQRTEQGDSAMYLCASSLSGQGHTEAFFGQGTRLTVV.

The V call is TRBV5-1, the J call TRBJ2-3; TRBD2 aligns across 7 bases. The germline gives CDR1 SGHRS, CDR2 YFSETQ. CDR3 length equals 13 residues. The ends lost 5 bases at V and 6 bases at J; junction bases unmatched: 6. The CDR3 sequence: CASRGLEYDTQYF. For the CDR3, the DNA is TGCGCCAGCAGAGGACTAGAATACGATACGCAGTATTTT. Full variable domain (remainder filled in from reference TRBV5-1 and TRBJ2-3): KAGVTQTPRYLIKTRGQQVTLSCSPISGHRSVSWYQQTPGQGLQFLFEYFSETQRNKGNFPGRFSGRQFSNSRSEMNVSTLELGDSALYLCASRGLEYDTQYFGPGTRLTVL.

The chain links TRBV11-3 to TRBJ1-4; 8 positions match TRBD1. Trimming took 2 bases from V and 7 from J; bases not matched to a gene: 3. This CDR3 region has 14 residues. Germline CDR1 SGHNT, CDR2 YENEEA. CDR3 in amino acids: CASSLTGGVEKLFF. In nucleotides, the CDR3 is TGTGCCAGCAGCTTAACAGGGGGTGTTGAAAAACTGTTTTTT.

This clone occurred a few times. The gene calls are TRBV18 and TRBJ2-6; possibly TRBD1 for D (6 bases). CDR1 KGHSH and CDR2 LQKENI come from the germline V gene. V shed 1 base and J shed 4 bases, with 11 bases lying between them. The CDR3 loop spans 16 amino acids. The CDR3, as DNA: TGTGCCAGCTCACCACAACAGGGAGTGGGGGCCAACGTCCTGACTTTC. Amino acids: CASSPQQGVGANVLTF.

V gene TRBV9 combines with J gene TRBJ2-1, with 11 bases matching TRBD1. The CDR3 sequence is 15 residues long. Losses at the gene ends were 2 bases for V and 6 bases for J; bases not matched to a gene: 4. Per the germline V gene, CDR1 is SGDLS and CDR2 is YYNGEE. The CDR3 bases are TGTGCCAGCAGCGTGAGGGACAGGGGGTCCAATGAGCAGTTCTTC. Its protein product is CASSVRDRGSNEQFF.